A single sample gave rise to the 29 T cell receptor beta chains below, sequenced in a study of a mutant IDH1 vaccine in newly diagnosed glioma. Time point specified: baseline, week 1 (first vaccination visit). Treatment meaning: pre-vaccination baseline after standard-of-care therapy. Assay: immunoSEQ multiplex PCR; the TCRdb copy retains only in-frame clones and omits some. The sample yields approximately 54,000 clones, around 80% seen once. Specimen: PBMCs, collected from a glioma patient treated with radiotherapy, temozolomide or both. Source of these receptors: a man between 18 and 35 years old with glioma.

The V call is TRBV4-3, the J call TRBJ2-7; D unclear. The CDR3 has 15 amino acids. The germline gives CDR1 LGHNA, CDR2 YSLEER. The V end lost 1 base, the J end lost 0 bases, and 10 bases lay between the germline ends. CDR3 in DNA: TGCGCCAGCAGCCAAGGCGCGGCGACCTCCTACGAGCAGTACTTC. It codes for CASSQGAATSYEQYF.

CDR3 nucleotides: TGTGCCAGCAGCTTGTGGACTAGCGGGAGGGCAGTGCAGTACTTC. Its translation: CASSLWTSGRAVQYF. The genes are TRBV5-4 and TRBJ2-7, with 15 bases lining up with TRBD2. This CDR3 is built from 15 residues. Trimming took 1 base from V and 9 from J; bases not matched to a gene: 5. Per germline, CDR1 SGHNT and CDR2 YYREEE (reference sequence).

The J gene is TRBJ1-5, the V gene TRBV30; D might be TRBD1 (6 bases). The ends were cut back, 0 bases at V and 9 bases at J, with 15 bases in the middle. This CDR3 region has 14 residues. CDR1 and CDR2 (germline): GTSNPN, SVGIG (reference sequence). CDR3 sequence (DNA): TGTGCCTGGAGTGTTGGGGGCGGCGAGCGGCCCCAGCATTTT. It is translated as CAWSVGGGERPQHF.

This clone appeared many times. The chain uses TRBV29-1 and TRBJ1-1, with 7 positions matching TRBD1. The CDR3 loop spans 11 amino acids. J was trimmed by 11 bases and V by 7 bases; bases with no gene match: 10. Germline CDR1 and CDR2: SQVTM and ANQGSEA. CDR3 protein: CSGLTGTAAFF. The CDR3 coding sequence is TGCAGCGGCCTCACAGGGACAGCGGCTTTCTTT.

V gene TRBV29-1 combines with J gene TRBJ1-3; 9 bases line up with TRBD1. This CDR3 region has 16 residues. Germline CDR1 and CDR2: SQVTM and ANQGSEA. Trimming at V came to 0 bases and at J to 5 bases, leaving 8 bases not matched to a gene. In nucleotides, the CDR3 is TGCAGCGTTGAAGATCCTGGGACAGGGACCAGAAACACCATATATTTT. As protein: CSVEDPGTGTRNTIYF.

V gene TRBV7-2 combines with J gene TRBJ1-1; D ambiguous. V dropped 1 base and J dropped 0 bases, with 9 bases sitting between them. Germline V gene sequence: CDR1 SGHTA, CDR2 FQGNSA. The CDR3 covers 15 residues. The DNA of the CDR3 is TGTGCCAGCAGCTTAGTGGCGGGCATGAACACTGAAGCTTTCTTT. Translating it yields CASSLVAGMNTEAFF.

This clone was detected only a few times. As DNA, the CDR3 is TGTGCCAGCAGCCCAGGGCAGGATGAAAAACTGTTTTTT. Protein: CASSPGQDEKLFF. The chain employs TRBV9 and TRBJ1-4, with D perhaps TRBD1 (5 bases). The V end lost 4 bases, the J end lost 6 bases, and 10 bases lay between the germline ends. Germline V gene data show CDR1 as SGDLS and CDR2 as YYNGEE. This CDR3 is built from 13 residues. The variable domain in full, completed from reference TRBV9 and TRBJ1-4, reads DSGVTQTPKHLITATGQRVTLRCSPRSGDLSVYWYQQSLDQGLQFLIQYYNGEERAKGNILERFSAQQFPDLHSELNLSSLELGDSALYFCASSPGQDEKLFFGSGTQLSVL.

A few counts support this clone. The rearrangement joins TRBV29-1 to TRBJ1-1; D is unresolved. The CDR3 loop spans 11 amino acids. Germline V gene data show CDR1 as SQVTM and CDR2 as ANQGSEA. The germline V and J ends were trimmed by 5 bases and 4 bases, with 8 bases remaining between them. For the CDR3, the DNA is TGCAGCGTTACTGGTGGCACTGAAGCTTTCTTT. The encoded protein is CSVTGGTEAFF.

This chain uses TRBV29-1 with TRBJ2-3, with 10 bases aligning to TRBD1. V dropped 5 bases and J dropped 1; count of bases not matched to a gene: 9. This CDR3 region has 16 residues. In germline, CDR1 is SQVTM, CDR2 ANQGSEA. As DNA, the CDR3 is TGCAGCGTTCGACCTTTAGACAGGGGGCGCACAGATACGCAGTATTTT. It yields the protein CSVRPLDRGRTDTQYF.

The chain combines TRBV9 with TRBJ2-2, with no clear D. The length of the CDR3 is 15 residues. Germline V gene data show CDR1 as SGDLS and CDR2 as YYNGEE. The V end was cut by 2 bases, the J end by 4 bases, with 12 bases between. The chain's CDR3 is CASSVTRVSTGELFF. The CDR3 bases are TGTGCCAGCAGCGTGACAAGGGTGAGCACCGGGGAGCTGTTTTTT.

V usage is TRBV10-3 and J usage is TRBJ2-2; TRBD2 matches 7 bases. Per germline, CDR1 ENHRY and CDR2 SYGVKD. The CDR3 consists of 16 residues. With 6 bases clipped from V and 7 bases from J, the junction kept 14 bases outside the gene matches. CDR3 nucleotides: TGTGCCATCAGGGACCCATTAGAGGGAGGGAACGGGGAGCTGTTTTTT. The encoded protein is CAIRDPLEGGNGELFF.

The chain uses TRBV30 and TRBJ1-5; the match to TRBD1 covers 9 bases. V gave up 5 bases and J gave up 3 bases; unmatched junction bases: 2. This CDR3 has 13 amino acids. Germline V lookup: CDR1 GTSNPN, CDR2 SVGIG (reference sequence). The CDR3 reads CAWGTGYNQPQHF. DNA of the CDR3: TGTGCCTGGGGGACAGGGTACAATCAGCCCCAGCATTTT.

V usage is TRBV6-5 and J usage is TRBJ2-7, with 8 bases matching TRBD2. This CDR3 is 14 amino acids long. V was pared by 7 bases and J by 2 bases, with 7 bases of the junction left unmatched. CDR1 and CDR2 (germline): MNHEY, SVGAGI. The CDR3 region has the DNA TGTGCCAGCATTAGCGGGACTAGTCCCTACGAGCAGTACTTC. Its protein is CASISGTSPYEQYF.

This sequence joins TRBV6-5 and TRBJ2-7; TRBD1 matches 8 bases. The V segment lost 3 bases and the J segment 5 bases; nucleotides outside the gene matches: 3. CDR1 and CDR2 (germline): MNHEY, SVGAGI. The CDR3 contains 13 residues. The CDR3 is CASSYGQGDEQYF. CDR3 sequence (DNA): TGTGCCAGCAGTTATGGACAGGGAGACGAGCAGTACTTC.

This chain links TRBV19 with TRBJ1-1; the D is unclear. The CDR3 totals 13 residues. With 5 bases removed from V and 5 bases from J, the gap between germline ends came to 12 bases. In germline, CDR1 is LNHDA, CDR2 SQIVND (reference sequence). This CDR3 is CASSVSLGTEAFF. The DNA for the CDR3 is TGTGCCAGTAGTGTCTCGCTCGGAACTGAAGCTTTCTTT.

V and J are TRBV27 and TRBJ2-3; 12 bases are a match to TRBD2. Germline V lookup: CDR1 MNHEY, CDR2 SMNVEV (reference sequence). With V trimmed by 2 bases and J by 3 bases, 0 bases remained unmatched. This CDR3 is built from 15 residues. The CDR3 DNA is TGTGCCAGCAGTTTAGGGACTAGCGGGACAGATACGCAGTATTTT. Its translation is CASSLGTSGTDTQYF.

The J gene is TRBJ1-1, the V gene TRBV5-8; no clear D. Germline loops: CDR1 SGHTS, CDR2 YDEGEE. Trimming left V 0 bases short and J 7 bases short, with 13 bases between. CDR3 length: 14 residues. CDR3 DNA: TGTGCCAGCAGCTTGGGAGCGGTAAGGATTGAAGCTTTCTTT. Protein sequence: CASSLGAVRIEAFF.

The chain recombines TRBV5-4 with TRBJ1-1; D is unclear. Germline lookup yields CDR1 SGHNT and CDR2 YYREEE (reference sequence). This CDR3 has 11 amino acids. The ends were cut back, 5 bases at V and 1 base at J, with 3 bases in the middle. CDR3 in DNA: TGTGCCAGCAGGAAGAACACTGAAGCTTTCTTT. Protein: CASRKNTEAFF. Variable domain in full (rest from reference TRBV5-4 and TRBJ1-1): ETGVTQSPTHLIKTRGQQVTLRCSSQSGHNTVSWYQQALGQGPQFIFQYYREEENGRGNFPPRFSGLQFPNYSSELNVNALELDDSALYLCASRKNTEAFFGQGTRLTVV.

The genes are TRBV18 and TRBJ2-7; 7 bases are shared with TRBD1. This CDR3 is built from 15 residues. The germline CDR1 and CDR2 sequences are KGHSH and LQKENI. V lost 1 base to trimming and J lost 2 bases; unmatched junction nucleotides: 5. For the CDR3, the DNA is TGTGCCAGCTCACCACGACAGGGTCGCGCCTACGAGCAGTACTTC. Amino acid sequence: CASSPRQGRAYEQYF.

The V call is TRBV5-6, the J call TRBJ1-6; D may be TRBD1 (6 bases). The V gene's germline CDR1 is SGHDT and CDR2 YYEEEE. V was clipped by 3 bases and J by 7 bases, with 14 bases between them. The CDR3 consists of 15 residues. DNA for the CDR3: TGTGCCAGCAGCTATTACAGGGTCCAAAATTCACCCCTCCACTTT. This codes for CASSYYRVQNSPLHF.

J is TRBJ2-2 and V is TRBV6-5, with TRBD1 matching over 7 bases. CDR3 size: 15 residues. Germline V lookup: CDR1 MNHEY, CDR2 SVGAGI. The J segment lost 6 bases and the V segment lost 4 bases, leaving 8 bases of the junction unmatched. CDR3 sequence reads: CASSFPGQRPGELFF. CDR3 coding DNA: TGTGCCAGCAGTTTTCCGGGACAGAGGCCCGGGGAGCTGTTTTTT.

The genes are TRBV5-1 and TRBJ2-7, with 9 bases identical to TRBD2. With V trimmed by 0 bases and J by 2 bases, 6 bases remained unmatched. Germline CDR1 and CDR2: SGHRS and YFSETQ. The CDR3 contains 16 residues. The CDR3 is CASSLAPSGITYEQYF. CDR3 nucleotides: TGCGCCAGCAGCTTGGCTCCTAGCGGGATTACCTACGAGCAGTACTTC.

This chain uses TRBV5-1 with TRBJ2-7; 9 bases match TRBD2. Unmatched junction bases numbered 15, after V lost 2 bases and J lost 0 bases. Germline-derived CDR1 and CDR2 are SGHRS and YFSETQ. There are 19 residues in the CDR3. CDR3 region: CASSFEGIPTSGFSYEQYF. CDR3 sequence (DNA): TGCGCCAGCAGCTTTGAGGGCATTCCTACTAGCGGGTTCTCCTACGAGCAGTACTTC.

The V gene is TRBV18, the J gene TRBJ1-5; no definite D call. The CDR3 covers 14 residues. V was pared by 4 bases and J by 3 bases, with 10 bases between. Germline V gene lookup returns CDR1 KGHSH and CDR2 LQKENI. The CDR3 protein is CASSLSGDNQPQHF. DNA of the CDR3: TGTGCCAGCTCACTTTCCGGGGACAATCAGCCCCAGCATTTT.

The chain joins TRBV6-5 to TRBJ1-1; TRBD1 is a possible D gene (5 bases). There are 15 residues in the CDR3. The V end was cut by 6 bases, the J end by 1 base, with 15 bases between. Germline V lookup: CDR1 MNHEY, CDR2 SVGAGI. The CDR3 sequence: CASRDTGTQNTEAFF. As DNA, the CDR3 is TGTGCCAGCAGGGATACCGGGACCCAGAACACTGAAGCTTTCTTT.

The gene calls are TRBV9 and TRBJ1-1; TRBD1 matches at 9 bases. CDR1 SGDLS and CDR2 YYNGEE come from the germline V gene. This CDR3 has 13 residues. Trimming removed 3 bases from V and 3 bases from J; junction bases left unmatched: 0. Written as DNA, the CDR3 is TGTGCCAGCAGCGGGACAGGGGACACTGAAGCTTTCTTT. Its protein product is CASSGTGDTEAFF.

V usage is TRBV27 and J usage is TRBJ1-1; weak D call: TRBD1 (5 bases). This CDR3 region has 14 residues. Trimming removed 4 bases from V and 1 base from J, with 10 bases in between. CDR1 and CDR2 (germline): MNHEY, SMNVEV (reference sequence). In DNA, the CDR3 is TGTGCCAGCAGTTCCAGGGTGGCGAACACTGAAGCTTTCTTT. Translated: CASSSRVANTEAFF.

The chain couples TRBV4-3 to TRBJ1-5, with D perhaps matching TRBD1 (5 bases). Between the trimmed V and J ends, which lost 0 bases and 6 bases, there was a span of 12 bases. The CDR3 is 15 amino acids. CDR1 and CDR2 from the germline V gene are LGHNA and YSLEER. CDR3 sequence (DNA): TGCGCCAGCAGCCAAGATAGGGCAGGGCGTCAGCCCCAGCATTTT. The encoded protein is CASSQDRAGRQPQHF.

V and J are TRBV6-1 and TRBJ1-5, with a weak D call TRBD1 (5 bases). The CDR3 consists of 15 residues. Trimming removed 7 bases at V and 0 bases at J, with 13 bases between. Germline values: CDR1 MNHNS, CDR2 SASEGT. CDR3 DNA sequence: TGTGCCAGCACGGCGACAGCACATAGCAATCAGCCCCAGCATTTT. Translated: CASTATAHSNQPQHF.